These 10 T cell receptor beta chains were all obtained from the same sample, sequenced in a study of cytomegalovirus exposure and HLA in healthy donors. The study ran its PCR with 60 Vbeta and 13 Jbeta primers. Clones were read by immunoSEQ multiplex PCR, and TCRdb kept only the in-frame ones, dropping some. The sample carries 110,000 to 150,000 clones, over 60% recorded once. Sample: PBMCs. The origin of the receptors is a man between 35 and 55 years old in good health and CMV-seronegative.

In this sample, this clone turned up a few times. This chain connects TRBV2 to TRBJ2-5; TRBD2 matches 15 bases. There are 14 residues in the CDR3. Germline V gives CDR1 SNHLY, CDR2 FYNNEI. The J segment lost 13 bases and the V segment lost 4 bases, leaving 7 bases of the junction unmatched. Here the CDR3 reads CASSGIPGLAGGYF. In DNA form, the CDR3 reads TGTGCCAGCAGTGGGATACCGGGACTAGCGGGGGGGTACTTC. Full variable domain (rest looked up from reference TRBV2 and TRBJ2-5): EPEVTQTPSHQVTQMGQEVILRCVPISNHLYFYWYRQILGQKVEFLVSFYNNEISEKSEIFDDQFSVERPDGSNFTLKIRSTKLEDSAMYFCASSGIPGLAGGYFGPGTRLLVL.

The genes are TRBV18 and TRBJ2-7; TRBD1 aligns across 8 bases. Germline V CDR1 and CDR2: KGHSH, LQKENI. The CDR3 runs to 15 residues. The V gene end was trimmed by 4 bases and the J gene end by 2 bases; junction bases not matched to a gene: 7. The CDR3 coding sequence is TGTGCCAGCTCACGCACAGGGGGTGAGACCTACGAGCAGTACTTC. Residues: CASSRTGGETYEQYF.

The V and J genes are TRBV7-2 and TRBJ1-2; D may be TRBD1 (5 bases). Germline V lookup: CDR1 SGHTA, CDR2 FQGNSA. The CDR3 sequence is 16 residues long. V dropped 2 bases and J dropped 4 bases, with 17 bases sitting between them. CDR3 sequence (DNA): TGTGCCAGCAGCTTATCCGGGGGTTTAGAGATCTATGGCTACACCTTC. Amino acids: CASSLSGGLEIYGYTF.

The chain uses TRBV2 and TRBJ1-1; TRBD1 matches 7 bases. CDR1 and CDR2 (germline): SNHLY, FYNNEI. This CDR3 is built from 13 residues. V dropped 5 bases and J dropped 5; count of bases not matched to a gene: 5. CDR3 loop: CASSYQGGTEAFF. The CDR3 DNA sequence: TGTGCCAGCAGTTATCAGGGGGGAACTGAAGCTTTCTTT.

The V gene is TRBV29-1, the J gene TRBJ1-2, with a tentative D call TRBD1 (5 bases). Trimming removed 3 bases at V and 4 bases at J, with 12 bases between. Germline V gene data show CDR1 as SQVTM and CDR2 as ANQGSEA. This CDR3 region has 13 residues. CDR3 in DNA: TGCAGCGTTGACAGGGATTACCTCTATGGCTACACCTTC. Translation: CSVDRDYLYGYTF. The full variable domain, in which reference TRBV29-1 and TRBJ1-2 provide the parts outside the CDR3, is SAVISQKPSRDICQRGTSLTIQCQVDSQVTMMFWYRQQPGQSLTLIATANQGSEATYESGFVIDKFPISRPNLTFSTLTVSNMSPEDSSIYLCSVDRDYLYGYTFGSGTRLTVV.

The chain is built from TRBV29-1 and TRBJ1-6; possibly TRBD1 for D (5 bases). This CDR3 contains 13 residues. Germline CDR1 reads SQVTM; CDR2 reads ANQGSEA. The V end was cut by 7 bases, the J end by 6 bases, with 13 bases between. The CDR3 loop is CSASTETNSPLHF. In DNA form, the CDR3 reads TGCAGCGCCTCGACAGAAACTAATTCACCCCTCCACTTT.

V and J are TRBV5-4 and TRBJ2-1, with 8 positions matching TRBD2. J lost 5 bases, V lost 3 bases, and 7 bases had no gene match. The germline V gene encodes CDR1 SGHNT and CDR2 YYREEE (reference sequence). The CDR3 covers 15 residues. CDR3 sequence reads: CASSYGPAGDNEQFF. CDR3 DNA: TGTGCCAGCAGCTACGGTCCAGCGGGGGACAATGAGCAGTTCTTC.

The chain recombines TRBV30 with TRBJ2-7; 9 nucleotides align to TRBD2. Germline V CDR1 and CDR2: GTSNPN, SVGIG (reference sequence). The CDR3 extends over 15 amino acids. V trimming: 2 bases; J trimming: 4 bases; junction bases outside the gene matches: 9. The CDR3 reads CAWSPVSGRGYEQYF. In nucleotides, the CDR3 is TGTGCCTGGAGTCCCGTTAGCGGGAGAGGGTACGAGCAGTACTTC.

The chain links TRBV25-1 to TRBJ2-1; D remains ambiguous. The CDR3 loop spans 12 amino acids. V was clipped by 5 bases and J by 2 bases, with 4 bases between them. Per the germline V gene, CDR1 is MGHDK and CDR2 is SYGVNS. In DNA, the CDR3 is TGTGCCAGCAGTCCGGCCTACAATGAGCAGTTCTTC. Protein product: CASSPAYNEQFF.

Remarks on this clone: Other DNA sequences within the sample encode an identical CDR3. This chain joins TRBV6-5 and TRBJ1-1; the D gene is possibly TRBD1 (6 bases). CDR1 MNHEY and CDR2 SVGAGI come from the germline V gene. The V end was cut by 5 bases, the J end by 11 bases, with 18 bases between. The CDR3 length is 13 residues. The CDR3 spells CASSRTGFMEAFF. CDR3 coding DNA: TGTGCCAGCAGTAGAACAGGGTTCATGGAGGCTTTCTTT.